The T cell receptor beta chain under discussion was sequenced for a study of Ad26.COV2.S vaccination and SARS-CoV-2 variants listed by TCRdb under 2021. Background on the whole study: Vaccine-arm donors were drawn from COV1001, a multicentre, randomized, double-blind, placebo-controlled phase I-IIa trial of Ad26.COV2.S in healthy adults. TCRbeta repertoire sequencing served as the tool for gauging how specific and how broad the SARS-CoV-2-reactive T cell receptors were following Ad26.COV2.S vaccination. The TCR-sequenced set comprised about 30 samples: roughly 19 Ad26.COV2.S vaccine recipients, 5 placebo recipients and 8 SARS-CoV-2 convalescent individuals. Blinding of investigators to trial group allocation was maintained during experiments and outcome assessment. Ad26.COV2.S was administered intramuscularly at 5 x 10^10 or 1 x 10^11 viral particles, either as a single shot or as two shots given 56 days apart. Trial participants were randomized into five groups of five, in which low-dose or high-dose Ad26.COV2.S was given once or twice, or placebo was given on both occasions. Results and caveats for the whole study, not just this receptor: Higher spike-specific TCR breadth was observed in Ad26.COV2.S recipients than in placebo recipients (P = 0.0014). The study was not powered for comparison of responses between vaccine doses or regimens. The authors noted that total T cell responses may have been underestimated by the TCR breadth and depth analyses. Vaccine and placebo recipients had comparable non-spike TCR breadth, which fits with the vaccine containing only spike. After vaccination, spike-specific CD8+ and CD4+ T cell responses were reported to show substantial breadth.

A remark on this clone: There is no known antigen for this receptor. No much larger clonotype is one base removed from it; base qualities were not supplied.

Including the terminal cysteine and phenylalanine, the CDR3 comprises 19 residues. Of all the DNA, just the CDR3 is kept, 57 bases in frame from base 1. Compared with germline, V lacks 0 bases and J lacks 2 bases; bases without a gene match: 9. The germline V gene specifies SGHDN as CDR1 and FVKESK as CDR2. This specimen's treatment or condition label, per the study, means: some 19 received Ad26.COV2.S at low or high dose, single or two shots; about 5 received placebo; per-sample allocation not given. For vaccine and placebo recipients, repertoires were sequenced using samples collected on day 63 after the first injection. Cohort 1b enrolled 25 or so adults aged 18-55 years at a single site in Boston, USA, between 29 July and 7 August 2020. Ad26.COV2.S consisted of a replication-incompetent adenovirus type 26 vector by which a prefusion-stabilized SARS-CoV-2 spike protein from the original Wuhan strain was expressed.

TCRbeta CDR3 regions were sequenced with the immunoSEQ Assay. After extraction, genomic DNA underwent amplification by bias-controlled multiplex PCR, followed by high-throughput sequencing. Turning to the authors' computational methods: To quantify the absolute abundance of every unique TCRbeta CDR3 region, sequences were collapsed and filtered. T cell fraction was estimated by normalization of TCRbeta template counts to usable DNA, with usable DNA being measured through amplification of reference genes present in all nucleated cells. Repertoire TCRs were annotated as SARS-CoV-2-specific when V gene, CDR3 amino acid sequence and J gene were exactly matched to a known reactive TCR set. The reference SARS-CoV-2 TCR set was obtained from MIRA and was filtered for enrichment in COVID-19-positive ImmuneCODE repertoires, whereby public or cross-reactive TCRs were removed. Using the MIRA antigens, annotated TCRs were further analysed by specific ORF or by position within an ORF. Breadth was defined as annotated unique rearrangements over total unique productive rearrangements; depth was the summed frequency of those rearrangements. Two-sided Wilcoxon rank-sum tests were applied when comparing TCR breadth between groups. Sourced from immuneACCESS, this table was stored by TCRdb with only in-frame sequences that have V and J called. A share of the clones is absent; for the studies checked, an unresolved V gene accounts for under half, and the remainder has no known explanation. Clonal size and the V and J genes are those of that table, whereas D and trimming came from the DNA. A total of hundreds of thousands of clones appear in this sample, roughly 89% of them only once. The ten top clones hold 2.5% to 3% of the sample.

The receptor comes from a person between 18 and 60 years old who received the Ad26.COV2.S COVID-19 vaccine or a placebo. Source: peripheral blood, taken in a trial of Ad26.COV2.S vaccine versus placebo. This receptor chain uses TRBV14 and TRBJ2-1; a stretch of 11 junction bases matches TRBD2. The DNA sequence is TGTGCCAGCAGCCAAGAAGAAGGGAGACTAGCGGGGACCTACAATGAGCAGTTCTTC. The translation is CASSQEEGRLAGTYNEQFF.